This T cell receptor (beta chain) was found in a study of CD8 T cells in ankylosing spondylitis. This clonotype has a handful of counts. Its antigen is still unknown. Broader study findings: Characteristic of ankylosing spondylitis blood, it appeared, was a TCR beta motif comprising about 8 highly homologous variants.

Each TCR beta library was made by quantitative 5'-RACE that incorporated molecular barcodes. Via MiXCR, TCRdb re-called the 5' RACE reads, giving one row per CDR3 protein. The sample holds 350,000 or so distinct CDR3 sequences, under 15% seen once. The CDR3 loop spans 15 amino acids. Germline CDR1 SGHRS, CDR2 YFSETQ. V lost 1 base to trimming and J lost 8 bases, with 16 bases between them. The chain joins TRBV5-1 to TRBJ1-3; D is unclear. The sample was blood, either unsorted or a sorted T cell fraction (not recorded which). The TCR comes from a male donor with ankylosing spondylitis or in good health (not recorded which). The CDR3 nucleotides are TGCGCCAGCAGCTTGTCGGCAGGCGGCGGGGACACCATATATTTT. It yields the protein CASSLSAGGGDTIYF.